This TCR beta chain originates from a study of OX40 agonist ivuxolimab in advanced cancers. Study summary: Patients with hepatocellular carcinoma, melanoma, renal cell or head and neck cancer made up the dose-escalation patients.

With autoimmune disease history or systemic immunosuppression, patients were excluded. Profiled with immunoSEQ multiplex PCR; TCRdb holds only in-frame clones, not every one. The sample lists approximately 13,000 clones, about 87% occurring once. This specimen was CD4+ or CD8+ T cells sorted from blood, taken in a trial of the OX40 agonist ivuxolimab. This TCR was sampled from an adult with an advanced solid tumor such as melanoma, head and neck, liver or kidney cancer.

In nucleotides, the CDR3 is TGTGCCAGCAGCAAATATAACGAGCAGTACTTC. It translates to CASSKYNEQYF. The chain has TRBV21-1 and TRBJ2-7; TRBD2, the table's D call, was not compared with the DNA. TRBV21-1 is listed as a pseudogene. This CDR3 has 11 amino acids.